Following are 6 T cell receptor beta chains from one sample sequenced in a study of regulatory T cells in long-lasting Graves disease. As for time point: newly diagnosed GD, antithyroid drugs for less than 3 months. TCR sequences were obtained from RNA taken from PBMCs. Arm-PCR of CDR3 regions and iRepertoire HTBI primers were the basis on which TCR beta libraries were built. TCRdb reprocessed the multiplex PCR reads via MiXCR and lists one record per CDR3 protein. The sample includes about 540,000 distinct CDR3 sequences, about 14% of them seen just once. The sample also formed part of further work on T cells in Graves' hyperthyroidism and ophthalmopathy.

The source was peripheral blood mononuclear cells (PBMCs), collected at new diagnosis, from a patient treated with antithyroid drugs. All receptors come from a man aged 30 to 39 with Graves disease.

This clonotype was recorded a few times. V is TRBV10-3 and J is TRBJ2-2; a possible D gene is TRBD1 (5 bases). The CDR3 has 15 amino acids. The germline gives CDR1 ENHRY, CDR2 SYGVKD. V was clipped by 6 bases and J by 5 bases, with 16 bases between them. DNA for the CDR3: TGTGCCATCAGAAATGACAGCCTAGTAACCGGGGAGCTGTTTTTT. Translated: CAIRNDSLVTGELFF.

This clonotype showed up many times. The chain recombines TRBV4-1 with TRBJ2-1, with D uncertain. Trimming pared 5 bases from V and 0 bases from J, leaving 14 bases between. The CDR3 is made up of 16 amino acids. Germline assignment: CDR1 MGHRA and CDR2 YSYEKL. CDR3 bases: TGCGCCAGCAGCGGCGACCCCCGAAGCTCCTACAATGAGCAGTTCTTC. It codes for CASSGDPRSSYNEQFF.

This clonotype occurred a few times. The chain has TRBV19 and TRBJ1-1, with D unclear. The germline V gene has CDR1 LNHDA and CDR2 SQIVND (reference sequence). Trimming pared 5 bases from V and 0 bases from J, leaving 7 bases between. The CDR3 extends over 13 amino acids. The CDR3 DNA is TGTGCCAGTAGTTATAGAATGAACACTGAAGCTTTCTTT. Translation: CASSYRMNTEAFF. Combining the CDR3 with reference TRBV19 and TRBJ1-1 gives the whole variable domain DGGITQSPKYLFRKEGQNVTLSCEQNLNHDAMYWYRQDPGQGLRLIYYSQIVNDFQKGDIAEGYSVSREKKESFPLTVTSAQKNPTAFYLCASSYRMNTEAFFGQGTRLTVV.

The V gene is TRBV6-2 or TRBV6-3, the J gene TRBJ2-3; TRBD1 might be the D (6 bases). The CDR3 consists of 16 residues. The germline CDR1 and CDR2 sequences are MNHEY and SVGEGT. V lost 0 bases to trimming and J lost 0 bases, with 10 bases between them. CDR3 coding DNA: TGTGCCAGCAGTTACTCCCGGGACAAGAGCACAGATACGCAGTATTTT. This encodes CASSYSRDKSTDTQYF.

The table lists this clonotype with a few counts. The V call is TRBV12-3 or TRBV12-4, the J call TRBJ1-5; weak D call: TRBD1 (6 bases). The CDR3 is 15 amino acids. V dropped 5 bases and J dropped 3 bases, with 14 bases sitting between them. The CDR3 loop is CASSTTRGNNQPQHF. Written as DNA, the CDR3 is TGTGCCAGCAGTACGACCAGGGGCAACAATCAGCCCCAGCATTTT.

This clonotype was seen ten or more times. This chain joins TRBV6-1 and TRBJ2-7; a weak D match, TRBD1 (6 bases). This CDR3 spans 13 amino acids. The germline V gene encodes CDR1 MNHNS and CDR2 SASEGT. Deletions cut 2 bases from V and 6 bases from J, with 11 bases between. In DNA, the CDR3 is TGTGCCAGCAGTGAAAGGACAGAAAGCGAGCAGTACTTC. Translation: CASSERTESEQYF.